This TCR beta chain was recorded in a study of cytomegalovirus exposure and HLA in healthy donors. Findings and caveats of the study: Most TCR sequences were uncommon, yet certain public TCRs appeared in many donors.

Germline V gene sequence: CDR1 MNHEY, CDR2 SVGAGI. V was clipped by 2 bases and J by 4 bases; unmatched bases: 4. This CDR3 contains 14 residues. Sequencing used immunoSEQ multiplex PCR; TCRdb keeps in-frame clones, though not all of them. The table shows some 150,000 clones, with 85% to 90% occurring only once. In its sample, this clone was seen many times. Its target is unknown. The chain recombines TRBV6-5 with TRBJ1-2; 7 bases align to TRBD1. The sample was PBMCs. The receptor was isolated from a man aged 18 to 29 in good health and CMV-seronegative. The CDR3 coding sequence is TGTGCCAGCAGTTACAGGGGGCGGTCCTATGGCTACACCTTC. Amino acid sequence: CASSYRGRSYGYTF.